This TCR beta chain was identified in a study of shared clonotypes between healthy human individuals. Around 30,000 T cell genomes (roughly 190 ng DNA) went into each sorted-subset replicate. Method: immunoSEQ multiplex PCR; TCRdb's copy keeps in-frame clones and lacks some. The sample gives roughly 2.2 million clones, more than 85% of which show up once; about 0.39% is in the top ten. The CDR3 runs 15 residues. Per germline, CDR1 LNHDA and CDR2 SQIVND (reference sequence). The V and J ends lost 5 bases and 1 base respectively, with 14 bases between them. The chain is built from TRBV19 and TRBJ1-1; no definite D call. The sequenced sample consisted of naive CD4+ T cells from PBMCs. Sample subset: CD45RA+ positively selected. The receptor was isolated from a man in his late teens or twenties in good health. Some clones in this sample may be carry-over from other donors' samples. This chain's CDR3 is CASSGPQQPNTEAFF. The CDR3 DNA sequence: TGTGCCAGTAGTGGCCCCCAGCAGCCGAACACTGAAGCTTTCTTT.